The clone carrying this T cell receptor (beta chain) has just a few counts. The CDR3 extends over 16 amino acids. The V and J ends lost 0 bases and 10 bases, in that order; junction bases with no gene match: 6. Germline V gene data show CDR1 as SGHTS and CDR2 as YDEGEE. This specimen belongs to a study of neurological immune-mediated disorders. Each CDR3 protein gets one entry after TCRdb re-called the 5' RACE reads with MiXCR. The profile shows about 70,000 distinct CDR3 sequences, approximately 5% of them singletons. Specimen: PBMCs. The TCR originated in a woman between 65 and 79 years old with multiple sclerosis. The chain is built from TRBV5-8 and TRBJ2-1, with TRBD2 matching over 14 bases. CDR3 in amino acids: CASSLAGTSGRMEQFF. The CDR3 DNA reads as TGTGCCAGCAGCTTGGCCGGGACTAGCGGGAGAATGGAGCAGTTCTTC. Together with reference TRBV5-8 and TRBJ2-1, the CDR3 gives the full variable domain: EAGVTQSPTHLIKTRGQQATLRCSPISGHTSVYWYQQALGLGLQFLLWYDEGEERNRGNFPPRFSGRQFPNYSSELNVNALELEDSALYLCASSLAGTSGRMEQFFGPGTRLTVL.